The 25 T cell receptor beta chains below all came from one sample that was sequenced in a study of T cell repertoires in ileal Crohn's disease. Measured with immunoSEQ multiplex PCR; TCRdb has only the in-frame clones, and not every one. The sample lists some 4,000 clones; 65% to 70% were seen once. Input material: ileal tissue. The receptors were gathered from an adult with Crohn's disease.

Note on this clone: This may be a read error: a much more frequent sequence differs by one nucleotide. Other DNA sequences in this specimen translate into the identical CDR3. The chain is built from TRBV29-1 and TRBJ1-6; TRBD1 matches at 7 bases. The CDR3 runs 16 residues. CDR1 and CDR2 (germline): SQVTM, ANQGSEA. The V and J ends lost 7 bases and 3 bases, in that order; junction bases with no gene match: 12. Here the CDR3 reads CSAERTGRYYNSPLHF. Written as DNA, the CDR3 is TGCAGCGCTGAGCGGACAGGCCGATACTATAATTCACCCCTCCACTTT.

The J gene is TRBJ1-1, the V gene TRBV7-3, with D maybe TRBD1 (6 bases). Germline V gene lookup returns CDR1 SGHTA and CDR2 FQGTGA. V was clipped by 5 bases and J by 1 base, with 11 bases between them. The CDR3 contains 14 residues. The CDR3 nucleotides read TGTGCCAGCAGCCCCCTAGGGGGGAACACTGAAGCTTTCTTT. Translation: CASSPLGGNTEAFF.

This clone was picked up a small number of times. V is TRBV14 and J is TRBJ1-2; D might be TRBD1 (6 bases). V was clipped by 6 bases and J by 8 bases, with 19 bases between them. This CDR3 contains 14 residues. Per germline, CDR1 SGHDN and CDR2 FVKESK. CDR3 DNA sequence: TGTGCCAGCAGTCCTACACAGGGCGGTAAGGGCTACACCTTC. Protein product: CASSPTQGGKGYTF. The full variable domain, rest sourced from reference TRBV14 and TRBJ1-2, is EAGVTQFPSHSVIEKGQTVTLRCDPISGHDNLYWYRRVMGKEIKFLLHFVKESKQDESGMPNNRFLAERTGGTYSTLKVQPAELEDSGVYFCASSPTQGGKGYTFGSGTRLTVV.

This clone came up once. The chain has TRBV4-1 and TRBJ2-5, with D perhaps TRBD2 (6 bases). The CDR3 runs to 15 residues. V lost 0 bases and J lost 2, with 10 bases in between. Germline values: CDR1 MGHRA, CDR2 YSYEKL. The CDR3 region has the DNA TGCGCCAGCAGCCAAGATTCAGGACTACAAGAGACCCAGTACTTC. Translation gives CASSQDSGLQETQYF.

The V and J genes are TRBV6-1 and TRBJ1-2, with D perhaps TRBD1 (5 bases). V lost 2 bases, J lost 4 bases, and 11 bases lay in between. The CDR3 is 14 residues long. Germline-derived CDR1 and CDR2 are MNHNS and SASEGT. The CDR3 protein is CASSEWQGPYGYTF. For the CDR3, the DNA is TGTGCCAGCAGTGAATGGCAGGGTCCCTATGGCTACACCTTC.

The J gene is TRBJ1-2, the V gene TRBV7-2; the D gene is possibly TRBD1 (6 bases). CDR1 is SGHTA and CDR2 is FQGNSA in the germline V gene. The CDR3 has 14 residues. Trimming shortened V by 4 bases and J by 7 bases, and 16 bases separated the two germline ends. CDR3 coding DNA: TGTGCCAGCAGCTCCCCAGGGGAAGGAGGTGGCTACACCTTC. Translating it yields CASSSPGEGGGYTF.

The CDR3 DNA reads TGCGCCAGCAGCCAAGATTCACTGGGGGGCGAGCAGTACTTC. Amino acid sequence: CASSQDSLGGEQYF. V usage is TRBV4-1 and J usage is TRBJ2-7, with D tentatively TRBD2 (6 bases). There are 14 residues in the CDR3. Germline-derived CDR1 and CDR2 are MGHRA and YSYEKL. Trimming took off 0 bases at V and 6 bases at J, with 12 bases between the two ends.

A word on this clone: One junction end disagrees with the germline gene, perhaps due to a read error. The chain combines TRBV5-6 with TRBJ2-5, with TRBD1 matching over 8 bases. Germline CDR1 SGHDT, CDR2 YYEEEE. There are 14 residues in the CDR3. The chain's CDR3 is CASSSRGLRETRYF. In DNA, the CDR3 is TGTGCCAGCAGTAGCAGGGGGCTAAGAGAGACCCGGTACTTC.

The V call is TRBV29-1, the J call TRBJ1-1; 9 bases line up with TRBD1. The CDR3 consists of 12 residues. After removal of 6 bases from V and 10 bases from J, the junction contained 9 bases not matched to a gene. The V gene's germline CDR1 is SQVTM and CDR2 ANQGSEA. In DNA, the CDR3 is TGCAGCGTCGCTCGGACAGGGGCTGGAGCTTTCTTT. Translated, it gives CSVARTGAGAFF.

V gene TRBV4-3 combines with J gene TRBJ1-2; 8 bases are a match to TRBD1. This CDR3 is built from 18 residues. Germline CDR1 LGHNA, CDR2 YSLEER. The V and J ends lost 1 base and 4 bases, in that order; junction bases with no gene match: 14. CDR3 loop: CASSQGRTGSVGGYGYTF. The CDR3 DNA reads as TGCGCCAGCAGCCAAGGAAGGACAGGGAGTGTTGGCGGCTATGGCTACACCTTC.

J is TRBJ1-2 and V is TRBV13, with D tentatively TRBD1 (5 bases). Trimming stripped 4 bases from V and 5 bases from J, with 11 bases between. Germline V CDR1 and CDR2: PRHDT, FYEKMQ (reference sequence). This CDR3 comprises 13 residues. CDR3 sequence: CASSSVTGYGYTF. DNA of the CDR3: TGTGCCAGCAGCTCCGTCACAGGATATGGCTACACCTTC.

The genes are TRBV2 and TRBJ2-7; 8 nucleotides agree with TRBD1. V dropped 8 bases and J dropped 3; count of bases not matched to a gene: 9. Germline CDR1 and CDR2: SNHLY and FYNNEI. This CDR3 contains 14 residues. CDR3 sequence reads: CASRLGQGFYEQYF. The CDR3 DNA reads as TGTGCCAGCCGACTCGGACAGGGTTTCTACGAGCAGTACTTC.

This clone was seen only a few times. The V and J genes are TRBV4-2 and TRBJ1-2, with D perhaps TRBD1 (6 bases). Trimming cost V 2 bases and J 8 bases, with 21 bases left between them. In germline, CDR1 is LGHNA, CDR2 YNFKEQ. This CDR3 is 16 amino acids long. The CDR3 nucleotides are TGTGCCAGCAGCCAACAAAAAGGACAGATAATGGGGGGCTACACCTTC. This codes for CASSQQKGQIMGGYTF.

The CDR3 spells CASGMGQGNTGELFF. The CDR3 DNA reads TGTGCTAGTGGTATGGGACAGGGGAACACCGGGGAGCTGTTTTTT. V is TRBV12-5 and J is TRBJ2-2; TRBD1 matches 9 bases. V shed 5 bases and J 1 base; nucleotides not matched to a gene: 2. From germline, CDR1 is LGHNT and CDR2 FRNRAP. The CDR3 covers 15 residues. Supplemented by reference TRBV12-5 and TRBJ2-2, the full variable domain reads DARVTQTPRHKVTEMGQEVTMRCQPILGHNTVFWYRQTMMQGLELLAYFRNRAPLDDSGMPKDRFSAEMPDATLATLKIQPSEPRDSAVYFCASGMGQGNTGELFFGEGSRLTVL.

The rearrangement joins TRBV6-5 to TRBJ2-7; TRBD1 matches 7 bases. CDR1 is MNHEY, CDR2 SVGAGI, per germline. After removal of 2 bases from V and 9 bases from J, the junction contained 13 bases not matched to a gene. The CDR3 contains 15 residues. The chain's CDR3 is CASSYHLGQGVGQYF. The CDR3, as DNA: TGTGCCAGCAGTTACCATTTGGGCCAGGGGGTGGGGCAGTACTTC.

This chain connects TRBV5-4 to TRBJ2-7; TRBD2 matches 8 bases. CDR1 is SGHNT and CDR2 is YYREEE in the germline V gene (reference sequence). The V segment lost 1 base and the J segment 4 bases; nucleotides outside the gene matches: 10. This CDR3 spans 16 amino acids. The CDR3 is CASSLKGRGGSYEQYF. In nucleotides, the CDR3 is TGTGCCAGCAGCTTGAAGGGCCGCGGGGGGTCTTACGAGCAGTACTTC.

V and J are TRBV19 and TRBJ1-5, with a tentative D call TRBD1 (6 bases). CDR1 LNHDA and CDR2 SQIVND come from the germline V gene (reference sequence). Between the trimmed V and J ends, which lost 7 bases and 6 bases, there was a span of 19 bases. This CDR3 is built from 15 residues. This CDR3 reads CASTAGVSVGQPQHF. The CDR3 bases are TGTGCCAGTACCGCAGGGGTTTCCGTAGGTCAGCCCCAGCATTTT.

This chain connects TRBV6-5 to TRBJ2-1; possibly TRBD1 for D (5 bases). The CDR3 contains 14 residues. The germline V gene has CDR1 MNHEY and CDR2 SVGAGI. V gave up 0 bases and J gave up 9 bases, with 12 bases separating them. CDR3: CASSYSARGFEQFF. CDR3 sequence (DNA): TGTGCCAGCAGTTACTCTGCTAGGGGCTTTGAGCAGTTCTTC.

Judged by abundance, this clone is medium-sized. The rearrangement links TRBV5-4 to TRBJ2-2; 11 bases align to TRBD2. There are 17 residues in the CDR3. Losses at the gene ends were 1 base for V and 0 bases for J; bases not matched to a gene: 2. Per germline, CDR1 SGHNT and CDR2 YYREEE (reference sequence). CDR3 coding DNA: TGTGCCAGCAGCTTGACTAGCGGGGGAACGAACACCGGGGAGCTGTTTTTT. Residues: CASSLTSGGTNTGELFF.

The chain couples TRBV18 to TRBJ2-7, with D maybe TRBD2 (5 bases). The germline CDR1 and CDR2 sequences are KGHSH and LQKENI. CDR3 length: 13 residues. V dropped 2 bases and J dropped 0 bases, with 5 bases sitting between them. The CDR3 reads CASSPGSSYEQYF. The CDR3 DNA follows: TGTGCCAGCTCACCAGGGAGCTCCTACGAGCAGTACTTC.

About this clone: The same CDR3 arises from other DNA sequences in this sample as well. The chain has TRBV2 and TRBJ1-3, with D tentatively TRBD1 (6 bases). V gave up 4 bases and J gave up 0 bases, with 10 bases separating them. Germline V gene data show CDR1 as SNHLY and CDR2 as FYNNEI. This CDR3 region has 15 residues. The CDR3 nucleotides are TGTGCCAGCAGTGTTGACAGGAGCTCTGGAAACACCATATATTTT. It encodes CASSVDRSSGNTIYF.

This chain joins TRBV19 and TRBJ2-3, with a possible D match to TRBD1 (6 bases). The V gene's germline CDR1 is LNHDA and CDR2 SQIVND (reference sequence). Trimming took 5 bases from V and 1 from J, leaving 13 bases between them. The CDR3 consists of 15 residues. CDR3 region: CASSLPRQGTDTQYF. CDR3 DNA: TGTGCCAGTAGTTTACCTCGACAGGGCACAGATACGCAGTATTTT. The variable domain in full, with the rest retrieved from reference TRBV19 and TRBJ2-3, is DGGITQSPKYLFRKEGQNVTLSCEQNLNHDAMYWYRQDPGQGLRLIYYSQIVNDFQKGDIAEGYSVSREKKESFPLTVTSAQKNPTAFYLCASSLPRQGTDTQYFGPGTRLTVL.

Only a few counts were recorded for this clone. J is TRBJ1-5 and V is TRBV5-8, with D maybe TRBD1 (5 bases). The V gene lost 4 bases and the J gene lost 6 bases, with 14 bases spanning the gap. CDR1 and CDR2 (germline): SGHTS, YDEGEE. The CDR3 consists of 14 residues. The CDR3 nucleotides read TGTGCCAGCAGCCTTAGGGGTGGCGGTCAGCCCCAGCATTTT. Translation gives CASSLRGGGQPQHF. Full variable domain (outside the CDR3, taken from reference TRBV5-8 and TRBJ1-5): EAGVTQSPTHLIKTRGQQATLRCSPISGHTSVYWYQQALGLGLQFLLWYDEGEERNRGNFPPRFSGRQFPNYSSELNVNALELEDSALYLCASSLRGGGQPQHFGDGTRLSIL.

The rearrangement links TRBV5-1 to TRBJ2-1; D perhaps matches TRBD1 (6 bases). Trimming took off 6 bases at V and 4 bases at J, with 23 bases between the two ends. CDR1 is SGHRS and CDR2 is YFSETQ in the germline V gene. This CDR3 has 17 amino acids. The CDR3 loop reads CASTQRPGQNLYNEQFF. The CDR3 region has the DNA TGCGCCAGCACCCAAAGGCCTGGACAGAACTTATACAATGAGCAGTTCTTC.

By sample share, this clone is large. The chain has TRBV4-3 and TRBJ1-1; TRBD1 might be the D (5 bases). Germline CDR1 and CDR2: LGHNA and YSLEER. V gave up 3 bases and J gave up 4 bases, with 12 bases separating them. CDR3 length: 14 residues. This chain's CDR3 is CASSQDGARTEAFF. The CDR3 DNA sequence: TGCGCCAGCAGCCAGGATGGGGCTCGCACTGAAGCTTTCTTT.